A selection of T cell receptor beta chains follows, all from one sample in a study of blood T cell repertoires in COVID-19. This table comes from immunoSEQ multiplex PCR, and its TCRdb copy is limited to in-frame clones, with some not included. The sample holds some 390,000 clones; roughly nine tenths are singletons and the top ten take 0.95% to 1.2%. Sequencing input: PBMCs or T cells enriched from blood (not recorded which). The receptors originated from a man aged 25 to 40 who had recovered from COVID-19. CDR3s include the opening cysteine and the closing phenylalanine or tryptophan. D genes are given only for firm matches. Clone size appears in some rows only: once, few, many, or a class for an expanded clone.

J gene,V gene,clone size,D gene,CDR3 protein,CDR3 DNA
TRBJ2-2,TRBV27,once,NA,CASSLDPDTTGELFF,TGTGCCAGCAGTTTAGACCCCGACACCACCGGGGAGCTGTTTTTT
TRBJ2-7,TRBV29-1,NA,NA,CSVEGQGGAYEQYF,TGCAGCGTTGAAGGACAGGGAGGAGCCTACGAGCAGTACTTC
TRBJ1-1,TRBV12-3/TRBV12-4,NA,NA,CASSFSLNTEAFF,TGTGCCAGCAGTTTCAGTCTGAACACTGAAGCTTTCTTT
TRBJ2-5,TRBV4-1,NA,NA,CASSQDRSETQYF,TGCGCCAGCAGCCAAGATCGGTCGGAGACCCAGTACTTC
TRBJ2-2,TRBV11-2,NA,NA,CASSLEGTINTGELFF,TGTGCCAGCAGCTTAGAGGGGACAATTAACACCGGGGAGCTGTTTTTT
TRBJ2-5,TRBV29-1,NA,NA,CSVGLPAETQYF,TGCAGCGTTGGGCTGCCCGCAGAGACCCAGTACTTC
TRBJ2-1,TRBV28,NA,TRBD2,CASSLAGLDNEQFF,TGTGCCAGCAGCCTAGCGGGATTAGATAATGAGCAGTTCTTC
TRBJ2-7,TRBV15,NA,TRBD1,CATSTRDRGYEQYF,TGTGCCACCAGCACGAGGGACAGAGGCTACGAGCAGTACTTC
TRBJ2-7,TRBV9,NA,NA,CASSVGSAPGEQYF,TGTGCCAGCAGCGTAGGTTCGGCCCCGGGAGAGCAGTACTTC
TRBJ2-5,TRBV6-1,NA,NA,CASSESAGAQTQYF,TGTGCCAGCAGTGAATCGGCAGGGGCCCAGACCCAGTACTTC
TRBJ1-2,TRBV7-9,NA,NA,CASSLISTDGYTF,TGTGCCAGCAGCTTAATTTCAACGGATGGCTACACCTTC